The rows below give T cell receptor beta chains drawn from one sample of a study of blood T cell repertoires in COVID-19. Assay: immunoSEQ multiplex PCR; the TCRdb copy retains only in-frame clones and omits some. The data hold about 290,000 clones, with about 89% observed a single time. The sample comprised PBMCs or T cells enriched from blood (not recorded which). These receptors all come from a woman in her forties who had recovered from COVID-19. The CDR3 runs from the conserved cysteine through the conserved F or W. A D gene is named only where the DNA matches it firmly. Part of the rows lack a size; the others show once, few, many or a class for expanded clones.

-	once	TRBV5-1	TRBJ2-3	TGCGCCAGCAGCTTGACAACAGATACGCAGTATTTT	CASSLTTDTQYF
TRBD1	-	TRBV27	TRBJ1-5	TGTGCCAGCAGTTCTTGGCCGCTGGGACAGGGAAATCAGCCCCAGCATTTT	CASSSWPLGQGNQPQHF
TRBD1	-	TRBV4-2	TRBJ1-2	TGTGCCAGCAGCCAGGGACAGGGCGGGAACTATGGCTACACCTTC	CASSQGQGGNYGYTF
-	-	TRBV5-1	TRBJ1-6	TGCGCCAGCAGCTGGGCCCCTTCCCGGGCAGGGGCCTATAATTCACCCCTCCACTTT	CASSWAPSRAGAYNSPLHF
-	once	TRBV11-3	TRBJ1-1	TGTGCCAGCAGCCCCCAGGGAGGGAACACTGAAGCTTTCTTT	CASSPQGGNTEAFF
-	-	TRBV7-9	TRBJ1-3	TGTGCCAGCAGCCCCACCGGGACACCAGGAAACACCATATATTTT	CASSPTGTPGNTIYF
-	-	TRBV5-1	TRBJ2-5	TGCGCCAGCAGCTTGGGGACTGGAAGAGGAGAGACCCAGTACTTC	CASSLGTGRGETQYF
-	once	TRBV19	TRBJ1-1	TGTGCCAGTAGCAAAACCAGGGGAGCTGAAGCTTTCTTT	CASSKTRGAEAFF
TRBD2	-	TRBV30	TRBJ2-2	TGTGCCTGGACCTCCGGGGGGGCTCACACCGGGGAGCTGTTTTTT	CAWTSGGAHTGELFF
TRBD1	-	TRBV29-1	TRBJ1-4	TGCAGCGTCCAACAGGGGTCGGAAGAAAAACTGTTTTTT	CSVQQGSEEKLFF
TRBD1	-	TRBV5-1	TRBJ2-5	TGCGCCAGCAGCACCGGGACAGCAGAAGCAGAGACCCAGTACTTC	CASSTGTAEAETQYF
TRBD2	-	TRBV7-2	TRBJ2-1	TGTGCCAGCAGCCCCGGGACTAGCGGGGGGGCTAGTTTCTTC	CASSPGTSGGASFF
-	-	TRBV9	TRBJ1-4	TGTGCCAGCAGCGTAGGGGCAGTAAATGAAAAACTGTTTTTT	CASSVGAVNEKLFF
TRBD1	-	TRBV29-1	TRBJ2-7	TGCAGCGTTGGGACAGGGGGCTCCTACGAGCAGTACTTC	CSVGTGGSYEQYF
-	-	TRBV29-1	TRBJ2-3	TGCAGCGTTGAAGTTTCGGTCCTGCATTATTTT	CSVEVSVLHYF
TRBD2	-	TRBV10-3	TRBJ2-2	TGTGCCATCAGTGAGTCGGCTAGCGGTCACACCGGGGAGCTGTTTTTT	CAISESASGHTGELFF
TRBD1	-	TRBV20-1	TRBJ1-1	TGCAGTGCTTTTACAGGGGATAAAGCTTTCTTT	CSAFTGDKAFF
TRBD2	-	TRBV2	TRBJ2-1	TGTGCCAGCAGTGACGGGACTAGCGGGCCTAGCTCCTACAATGAGCAGTTCTTC	CASSDGTSGPSSYNEQFF
TRBD2	-	TRBV7-2	TRBJ2-1	TGTGCCAGCAGCTTTGGATCGGGACTAGCGGCCTACAATGAGCAGTTCTTC	CASSFGSGLAAYNEQFF
TRBD2	-	TRBV5-1	TRBJ2-3	TGCGCCAGCAGCTCGTCCGGGACTAGCGGCAGCACAGATACGCAGTATTTT	CASSSSGTSGSTDTQYF
-	once	TRBV6-1	TRBJ2-3	TGTGCCAGCAGTGAACGGGGGAGCGGAGGCACAGATACGCAGTATTTT	CASSERGSGGTDTQYF
TRBD2	-	TRBV7-2	TRBJ2-3	TGTGCCAGCAGCTTAGACGGGGGGAGCACAGATACGCAGTATTTT	CASSLDGGSTDTQYF
-	-	TRBV18	TRBJ1-1	TGTGCCAGCTCACCGTCGGGGGGCGCGGACACTGAAGCTTTCTTT	CASSPSGGADTEAFF
TRBD2	-	TRBV5-1	TRBJ2-7	TGCGCCAGCAGCGTGTCCGGGACTAGCGGGAGCCTCTCCTACGAGCAGTACTTC	CASSVSGTSGSLSYEQYF
TRBD1	once	TRBV27	TRBJ1-4	TGTGCCAGCAGTTTGGTCGGGACAGGGGATGAAAAACTGTTTTTT	CASSLVGTGDEKLFF
TRBD1	-	TRBV27	TRBJ1-5	TGTGCCAGCAGTGCTTTCGGGACAGGGAAGTTAAGTCAGCCCCAGCATTTT	CASSAFGTGKLSQPQHF
TRBD2	-	TRBV7-2	TRBJ2-1	TGTGCCAGCAGCTTAAAAGTAGGACTAGCGGGCCCCATCAATGAGCAGTTCTTC	CASSLKVGLAGPINEQFF
TRBD2	-	TRBV5-1	TRBJ2-7	TGCGCCAGCAGCTTGCGGGGGCTAGCGGGTGGGGAGCAGTACTTC	CASSLRGLAGGEQYF
-	-	TRBV7-6	TRBJ2-3	TGTGCCAGCAGCTTAGCCCTCTCAGGGTACACAGATACGCAGTATTTT	CASSLALSGYTDTQYF
-	once	TRBV6-2/TRBV6-3	TRBJ2-1	TGTGCCAGCAGTTCAAACTACTACAATGAGCAGTTCTTC	CASSSNYYNEQFF
TRBD1	-	TRBV6-5	TRBJ2-7	TGTGCCGCCCAGAGCCCCGGGACAGCCCCCTACGAGCAGTACTTC	CAAQSPGTAPYEQYF
-	-	TRBV7-2	TRBJ1-6	TGTGCCAGCAGCTTAACCCCCCCGCGCAATTCCCGTTCACCCCTCCACTTT	CASSLTPPRNSRSPLHF
-	-	TRBV5-1	TRBJ2-5	TGCGCCAGCAGCCTACAGGGAGAAGAGACCCAGTACTTC	CASSLQGEETQYF
-	once	TRBV7-3	TRBJ1-1	TGTGCCAGCAGCATCGGGGTGAGCACTGAAGCTTTCTTT	CASSIGVSTEAFF
-	-	TRBV5-1	TRBJ1-2	TGCGCCAGCAGCCCCACCCCTAATGCGGACAGAAACTATGGCTACACCTTC	CASSPTPNADRNYGYTF
-	-	TRBV24-1	TRBJ2-5	TGTGCCACCAGTGCGACAGCTACGGAGACCCAGTACTTC	CATSATATETQYF
TRBD2	-	TRBV9	TRBJ2-5	TGTGCCAGCAGCGCCGCGGGAGAAGAGACCCAGTACTTC	CASSAAGEETQYF
-	-	TRBV3-1/TRBV3-2	TRBJ2-5	TGTGCCAGCAGCCAAGGGCAGGTGGCGACCCAGTACTTC	CASSQGQVATQYF
TRBD1	-	TRBV6-6	TRBJ1-1	TGTGCCAGCAGTTCCCACAGGGGACGGAGCACTGAAGCTTTCTTT	CASSSHRGRSTEAFF
TRBD2	-	TRBV2	TRBJ2-7	TGTGCCAGCAAGGAGCGGGGAAGTCGCTCCTACGAGCAGTACTTC	CASKERGSRSYEQYF
-	-	TRBV30	TRBJ2-1	TGTGCCTGGAGTGTCCAGGGGCGCTACAATGAGCAGTTCTTC	CAWSVQGRYNEQFF
-	-	TRBV5-1	TRBJ1-2	TGCGCCAGCAGCTTTGGTATGACAGCGAACTATGGCTACACCTTC	CASSFGMTANYGYTF
TRBD2	-	TRBV11-3	TRBJ2-3	TGTGCCAGCAGCCTTGGTAGCGGGACGGATACGCAGTATTTT	CASSLGSGTDTQYF
-	-	TRBV3-1/TRBV3-2	TRBJ1-1	TGTGCCAGCAGCCCCCACACACGGGCAGGGAGGACTGAAGCTTTCTTT	CASSPHTRAGRTEAFF
-	-	TRBV18	TRBJ1-3	TGTGCCAGCTCACCCCAACGTCGAGGCCCGGGGTTCTCTGGAAACACCATATATTTT	CASSPQRRGPGFSGNTIYF
TRBD1	-	TRBV5-1	TRBJ2-7	TGCGCCAGCAGCTTAGAATGGGACAGGGGCGAGCAGTACTTC	CASSLEWDRGEQYF
TRBD2	-	TRBV27	TRBJ2-5	TGTGCCAGCAGTCCCACTAGCGGGGGGCGCTTCCAAGAGACCCAGTACTTC	CASSPTSGGRFQETQYF